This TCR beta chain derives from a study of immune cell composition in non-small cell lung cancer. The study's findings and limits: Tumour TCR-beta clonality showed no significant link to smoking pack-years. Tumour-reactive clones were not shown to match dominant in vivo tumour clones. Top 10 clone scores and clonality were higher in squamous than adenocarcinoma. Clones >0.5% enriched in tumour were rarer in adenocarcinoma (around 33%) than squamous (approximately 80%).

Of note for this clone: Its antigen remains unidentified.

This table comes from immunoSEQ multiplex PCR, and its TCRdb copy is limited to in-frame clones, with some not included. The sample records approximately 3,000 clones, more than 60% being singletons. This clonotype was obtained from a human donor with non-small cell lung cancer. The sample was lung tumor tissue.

The CDR3 DNA reads TGTGCCAGCAGCCTCACAGGGGGCAATGGCTACACCTTC. This encodes CASSLTGGNGYTF. The rearrangement links TRBV6-6 to TRBJ1-2; 9 bases agree with TRBD1. V dropped 6 bases and J dropped 6; count of bases not matched to a gene: 5. Per germline, CDR1 MNHNY and CDR2 SVGAGI (reference sequence). CDR3 size: 13 residues.